The text below deals with one T cell receptor (beta chain). What it recognizes is unknown. PCR involved 60 Vbeta and 13 Jbeta primers. Generated by immunoSEQ multiplex PCR, the TCRdb table keeps only in-frame clones and is missing some. The sample lists 210,000 or so clones; roughly four fifths were seen once. This sample is part of a study of cytomegalovirus exposure and HLA in healthy donors. Regarding the study as a whole: In an earlier analysis, most TCR beta V segments were productive about 87% or about 30% of the time.

The CDR3 extends over 13 amino acids. Germline assignment: CDR1 SGHKS and CDR2 YYEKEE (reference sequence). Trimming stripped 0 bases from V and 6 bases from J, with 7 bases between. This TCR was sampled from a girl aged 2 to 10 in good health and CMV-seronegative. The source material was PBMCs. The chain combines TRBV5-5 with TRBJ2-1; no clear D. CDR3 amino acids: CASSLVPGNEQFF. CDR3 DNA sequence: TGTGCCAGCAGCTTGGTTCCGGGCAATGAGCAGTTCTTC.